Reported below is one TCR beta chain. The data originate from a study of blood T cell repertoires in COVID-19. Libraries were prepared by immunoSEQ multiplex PCR; TCRdb keeps only in-frame clonotypes and omits some of them. This sample has about 160,000 clones, with roughly four fifths found just once. Looked up from germline, CDR1 is SNHLY and CDR2 is FYNNEI. The V gene lost 2 bases and the J gene lost 0 bases, with 8 bases spanning the gap. This CDR3 is built from 15 residues. This receptor was obtained from a man aged 45-65 years who had recovered from COVID-19. Sequences were obtained from PBMCs or T cells enriched from blood (not recorded which). The chain has TRBV2 and TRBJ2-1; D is perhaps TRBD2 (6 bases). CDR3 region: CASSERGSSYNEQFF. In nucleotides, the CDR3 is TGTGCCAGCAGTGAACGGGGGAGCTCCTACAATGAGCAGTTCTTC.